This TCR beta chain was sequenced for a study of T cell repertoires in cytomegalovirus infection. This clonotype was recorded once. The antigen is undetermined. Each CDR3 protein gets one entry after TCRdb re-called the reads with MiXCR. The top ten hold roughly 58% of the sample, which has approximately 120,000 distinct CDR3 sequences, more than 25% seen once. This sequence originates from a human donor in good health (CMV status not recorded). Some clones in this sample may be carry-over from other donors' samples. The material was CD8+ T cells from cultured PBMCs, obtained from culture after CMV antigen stimulation.

The CDR3 loop is CASSQVQRNFNYGYTF. The CDR3 DNA is TGCGCCAGCAGCCAAGTTCAACGGAACTTTAACTATGGCTACACCTTC. The gene calls are TRBV4-1 and TRBJ1-2; D ambiguous. This CDR3 comprises 16 residues. The V gene's germline CDR1 is MGHRA and CDR2 YSYEKL. V lost 1 base and J 1 base, leaving 13 bases between the germline ends.